Reported below is one TCR beta chain. Its antigen is not identified. Time point: baseline pretreatment blood. Treatment meaning: 15 Gy SBRT to primary tumor, nephrectomy 4 weeks later. This renal cell carcinoma was of the clear cell type. Here immunoSEQ multiplex PCR was the method, and the copy in TCRdb shows in-frame clones only, minus some. The sample has 130,000 to 150,000 clones, less than 90% seen once. This sample was included in a study of radiation and T cells in renal cell carcinoma. Study conclusions and caveats: In blood, top tumor clones expanded by 2 weeks, shrinking by 4.

CDR1 and CDR2 (germline): SGHDN, FVKESK. This CDR3 spans 14 amino acids. V was pared by 2 bases and J by 3 bases, with 11 bases between. The source was blood, collected from a patient whose treatment included radiotherapy and nephrectomy. The gene calls are TRBV14 and TRBJ2-7; D not resolved. The TCR was taken from a woman aged 70 to 79 with renal cell carcinoma. The CDR3 loop is CASSQRTLFYEQYF. Here the CDR3 DNA reads TGTGCCAGCAGCCAACGGACCCTTTTCTACGAGCAGTACTTC.